Listed below are T cell receptor beta chains from one sample, sequenced in a study of blood T cell repertoires in COVID-19. Profiled with immunoSEQ multiplex PCR; TCRdb holds only in-frame clones, not every one. The sample lists approximately 150,000 clones; approximately 86% were seen once. Sequencing input: peripheral blood. Every receptor here comes from a woman aged 60-75 years who had recovered from COVID-19. CDR3s include the opening cysteine and the closing phenylalanine or tryptophan. Fields, in order: clone size, D gene, J gene, V gene, CDR3 protein, CDR3 DNA. The D gene is left open where the match is weak. Rows give clone size only sometimes, using once, few, many, or a class for an expanded clone.

>.|TRBD2|TRBJ2-5|TRBV18
CASSPPGLAGEETQYF
TGTGCCAGCTCACCCCCAGGACTAGCGGGAGAAGAGACCCAGTACTTC
>.|TRBD2|TRBJ2-7|TRBV29-1
CSVAGTTYEQYF
TGCAGCGTAGCGGGAACGACCTACGAGCAGTACTTC
>.|.|TRBJ1-1|TRBV4-1
CASSQVPGAGAFF
TGCGCCAGCAGCCAAGTCCCAGGGGCAGGAGCTTTCTTT
>.|.|TRBJ1-1|TRBV3-1/TRBV3-2
CASSPLRNTEAFF
TGTGCCAGCAGCCCCTTGCGGAACACTGAAGCTTTCTTT
>.|.|TRBJ2-3|TRBV6-5
CASGSPGVGDTQYF
TGTGCCAGCGGTTCCCCGGGGGTGGGAGATACGCAGTATTTT
>.|TRBD2|TRBJ2-1|TRBV5-1
CASSSASGGSSYNEQFF
TGCGCCAGCAGCTCCGCCTCCGGGGGGTCCTCCTACAATGAGCAGTTCTTC
>few|TRBD1|TRBJ1-5|TRBV19
CASKDRDHQPQHF
TGTGCCAGTAAGGACAGGGACCATCAGCCCCAGCATTTT
>.|TRBD1|TRBJ2-7|TRBV5-4
CASSLPGGFSYEQYF
TGTGCCAGCAGCTTGCCAGGGGGCTTCTCCTACGAGCAGTACTTC
>once|.|TRBJ2-1|TRBV4-1
CASSQILASVNEQFF
TGCGCCAGCAGCCAAATCCTAGCGTCCGTGAATGAGCAGTTCTTC
>.|TRBD1|TRBJ2-7|TRBV15
CATSSFGQGYEQYF
TGTGCCACCAGCAGCTTTGGACAGGGCTACGAGCAGTACTTC
>.|.|TRBJ2-4|TRBV28
CASSLTTGALAKNIQYF
TGTGCCAGCAGTTTAACGACGGGAGCTTTAGCCAAAAACATTCAGTACTTC
>once|TRBD2|TRBJ2-3|TRBV5-1
CASSLGRGGLTDTQYF
TGCGCCAGCAGCTTGGGGCGGGGGGGCCTTACAGATACGCAGTATTTT
>.|TRBD1|TRBJ2-2|TRBV7-3
CASSLMGIGTVNTGELFF
TGTGCCAGCAGCTTAATGGGTATCGGGACAGTGAACACCGGGGAGCTGTTTTTT
>once|TRBD1|TRBJ1-5|TRBV28
CASSLGGTGPEGNQPQHF
TGTGCCAGCAGTTTAGGAGGGACAGGGCCCGAAGGCAATCAGCCCCAGCATTTT
>.|TRBD1|TRBJ2-2|TRBV7-6
CASSPPTGYANTGELFF
TGTGCCAGCAGCCCCCCGACAGGGTACGCGAACACCGGGGAGCTGTTTTTT
>.|.|TRBJ1-4|TRBV6-5
CASSHNSEKLFF
TGTGCCAGCAGTCACAACAGTGAAAAACTGTTTTTT
>.|.|TRBJ1-3|TRBV2
CASTSARANTIYF
TGTGCCAGCACTTCCGCGAGGGCTAACACCATATATTTT
>.|.|TRBJ1-1|TRBV7-9
CASSLDIQLNTEAFF
TGTGCCAGCAGCTTAGATATCCAGTTGAACACTGAAGCTTTCTTT
>.|.|TRBJ2-3|TRBV18
CASSSGLGADTQYF
TGTGCCAGCTCATCGGGACTGGGCGCAGATACGCAGTATTTT
>.|.|TRBJ1-1|TRBV18
CASSPAIGHNTEAFF
TGTGCCAGCTCACCAGCGATAGGACACAACACTGAAGCTTTCTTT
>.|.|TRBJ1-1|TRBV12-5
CASSENQNTEAFF
TGTGCTAGTTCAGAAAACCAGAACACTGAAGCTTTCTTT
>.|.|TRBJ1-1|TRBV11-2
CASSSVRGSAFF
TGTGCCAGCAGCTCCGTGCGGGGAAGCGCTTTCTTT
>.|.|TRBJ1-5|TRBV4-2
CASSQESGGNQPQHF
TGTGCCAGCAGCCAAGAGAGCGGCGGTAATCAGCCCCAGCATTTT
>once|TRBD1|TRBJ1-2|TRBV27
CASSAGGYGYTF
TGTGCCAGCAGTGCAGGGGGCTATGGCTACACCTTC
>few|TRBD2|TRBJ2-3|TRBV4-3
CASSRYKGLAGGQDTQYF
TGCGCCAGCAGCCGATATAAGGGACTAGCGGGGGGGCAGGATACGCAGTATTTT
>once|.|TRBJ1-2|TRBV12-3/TRBV12-4
CASSLVSGTPYF
TGTGCCAGCAGTTTAGTGTCAGGGACACCCTACTTC
>.|.|TRBJ1-2|TRBV7-9
CASSYTGRVYGYTF
TGTGCCAGCAGCTATACAGGGAGAGTCTATGGCTACACCTTC
>.|TRBD1|TRBJ1-1|TRBV19
CASSSSRDSRGTEAFF
TGTGCCAGTAGTTCCTCTCGGGACAGTAGAGGCACTGAAGCTTTCTTT
>.|.|TRBJ2-7|TRBV11-2
CASSPRGTKNEQYF
TGTGCCAGCAGCCCAAGGGGGACGAAGAACGAGCAGTACTTC
>.|TRBD1|TRBJ2-1|TRBV20-1
CSASSGGDSNEQFF
TGCAGTGCTAGTTCAGGGGGCGATAGCAATGAGCAGTTCTTC
>.|.|TRBJ1-2|TRBV2
CASSDPDYGYTF
TGTGCCAGCAGTGACCCGGACTATGGCTACACCTTC
>.|TRBD2|TRBJ2-1|TRBV11-2
CASSLDPRGETVNEQFF
TGTGCCAGCAGCTTAGATCCCCGGGGGGAGACGGTTAATGAGCAGTTCTTC
>.|.|TRBJ1-5|TRBV6-1
CASSEQSQGNQPQHF
TGTGCCAGCAGTGAACAATCCCAGGGTAATCAGCCCCAGCATTTT
>.|.|TRBJ2-3|TRBV10-2
CASSGTLDSVGVNTQYF
TGCGCCAGCAGCGGAACCTTAGACAGTGTAGGGGTTAATACGCAGTATTTT
>.|TRBD2|TRBJ2-7|TRBV28
CASSPPGGVSYEQYF
TGTGCCAGCAGTCCCCCGGGGGGTGTGTCCTACGAGCAGTACTTC
>once|.|TRBJ2-1|TRBV5-5
CASSLAPAGATYNEQFF
TGTGCCAGCAGCTTGGCCCCGGCGGGGGCAACTTACAATGAGCAGTTCTTC
>.|TRBD1|TRBJ2-1|TRBV19
CASSKSGTGVNEQFF
TGTGCCAGTAGTAAATCGGGGACAGGGGTCAATGAGCAGTTCTTC
>.|.|TRBJ1-2|TRBV18
CASSPQSTGTNYGYTF
TGTGCCAGCTCGCCACAAAGCACGGGTACTAACTATGGCTACACCTTC